Listed below are T cell receptor beta chains from one sample, sequenced in a study of Ad26.COV2.S vaccination and SARS-CoV-2 variants. TCRdb's copy holds only in-frame clones and misses some; the assay was immunoSEQ multiplex PCR. Here the sample spans hundreds of thousands of clones, roughly 90% being singletons. Sequencing used peripheral blood, obtained in a trial of Ad26.COV2.S vaccine versus placebo. The source of these receptors is a person between 18 and 60 years old who received the Ad26.COV2.S COVID-19 vaccine or a placebo. CDR3s include the opening cysteine and the closing phenylalanine or tryptophan. Each record gives: V gene, clone size, J gene, D gene, CDR3 DNA, CDR3 protein. D genes are given only for firm matches. Size values are once, few and many counts, or a class for expanded clones, and some rows have none.

TRBV5-4	NA	TRBJ1-5	NA	TGTGCCAGCAGCTTGGCCGGGGGAGATCAGCCCCAGCATTTT	CASSLAGGDQPQHF
TRBV2	NA	TRBJ1-5	NA	TGTGCCAGCAGTGCCCGAGACAGCAATCAGCCCCAGCATTTT	CASSARDSNQPQHF
TRBV5-1	NA	TRBJ2-2	TRBD1	TGCGCCAGCAGCTTGGTGGACAGGGGGATCGGGGAGCTGTTTTTT	CASSLVDRGIGELFF
TRBV25-1	NA	TRBJ2-1	TRBD2	TGTGCCAGCAGTGAAGGCGGGAGCTGGGATGAGCAGTTCTTC	CASSEGGSWDEQFF
TRBV24-1	NA	TRBJ1-2	NA	TGTGCCACCAGTGACTCATCTACAGGGCCATCTAACTATGGCTACACCTTC	CATSDSSTGPSNYGYTF
TRBV11-2	NA	TRBJ2-1	TRBD2	TGTGCCAGCAGACCTAGCGGGGTCTACAATGAGCAGTTCTTC	CASRPSGVYNEQFF
TRBV7-2	once	TRBJ2-3	NA	TGTGCCAGCAGCTTAGGAGTTGGCACAGGGTGGCAGTATTTT	CASSLGVGTGWQYF
TRBV13	NA	TRBJ2-3	TRBD1	TGTGCCAGCAGCTCTGGACAGGGAATAGATACGCAGTATTTT	CASSSGQGIDTQYF
TRBV12-3/TRBV12-4	NA	TRBJ2-1	NA	TGTGCCAGCAGTTTAGGGGAAGGCAATGAGCAGTTCTTC	CASSLGEGNEQFF
TRBV9	NA	TRBJ1-5	TRBD1	TGTGCCAGCAGCGTGGGGCAGGGGGCCCAGCCCCAGCATTTT	CASSVGQGAQPQHF
TRBV21-1	once	TRBJ1-2	NA	TGTGCCAGCAGCAAAGGGCCAATAAGGACAGGGGATGGCTACACCTTC	CASSKGPIRTGDGYTF
TRBV6-5	NA	TRBJ1-1	NA	TGTGCCAGCAGTTATAGTAGGGACAACACTGAAGCTTTCTTT	CASSYSRDNTEAFF
TRBV10-3	NA	TRBJ1-3	NA	TGTGCCATCAATAGTGGCGAGGGGATCGGCTCTGGAAACACCATATATTTT	CAINSGEGIGSGNTIYF
TRBV5-1	NA	TRBJ2-7	NA	TGCGCCAGCAGCTTGGGGTCGAGCTCCTACGAGCAGTACTTC	CASSLGSSSYEQYF
TRBV18	NA	TRBJ2-1	TRBD2	TGTGCCAGCTCACCATCGACTAGCGGGGGCGGGGATGAGCAGTTCTTC	CASSPSTSGGGDEQFF
TRBV5-6	once	TRBJ2-6	NA	TGTGCCAGCAGCTTGGACGTGGGGTGGGGGTCTGGGGCCAACGTCCTGACTTTC	CASSLDVGWGSGANVLTF
TRBV11-2	NA	TRBJ2-1	TRBD1	TGTGCCAGCAAAACTCCGGGACAGGGGAGGAATGAGCAGTTCTTC	CASKTPGQGRNEQFF
TRBV19	once	TRBJ2-7	TRBD1	TGTGCCAGTAGTAGAATCGAGGACAGGGCCTCCGAGCAGTACTTC	CASSRIEDRASEQYF
TRBV19	NA	TRBJ1-1	TRBD1	TGTGCCAGTAGTATGGATCCAGGGGGCGGGGGCACTGAAGCTTTCTTT	CASSMDPGGGGTEAFF
TRBV29-1	NA	TRBJ1-2	TRBD1	TGCAGCGTTGAGGGACAGGGGTTTGGGGGCTACACCTTC	CSVEGQGFGGYTF
TRBV7-2	NA	TRBJ2-2	NA	TGTGCCAGCAGCTTATTTTGGCACACCGGGGAGCTGTTTTTT	CASSLFWHTGELFF
TRBV19	once	TRBJ1-6	TRBD1	TGTGCCAGTAGTACGGGGACAGGACTGTATAATTCACCCCTCCACTTT	CASSTGTGLYNSPLHF
TRBV2	NA	TRBJ2-3	NA	TGTGCCAGCCAGGATGTGGGCACAGATACGCAGTATTTT	CASQDVGTDTQYF
TRBV10-3	NA	TRBJ2-1	TRBD2	TGTGCCATCAGTGAGTCCCAGGGGTTTAGCGGGGGAAATGAGCAGTTCTTC	CAISESQGFSGGNEQFF
TRBV18	NA	TRBJ2-1	NA	TGTGCCAGCTCGTCGAGCCCGAGGGCCTGGGAAAATGAGCAGTTCTTC	CASSSSPRAWENEQFF
TRBV6-2/TRBV6-3	NA	TRBJ1-2	NA	TGTGCCAGCAGTTACATTAACCCCAGGGGCTATGGCTACACCTTC	CASSYINPRGYGYTF